This TCR beta chain stems from a study of blood T cell repertoires in COVID-19. For the study at large: The United States, Italy and Spain provided the acute and convalescent COVID-19 samples.

Per the authors' pipeline: Estimation of nucleated cell counts relied on the amplification of reference gene primers. Using immunoSEQ multiplex PCR, the repertoire was profiled, and TCRdb retains in-frame clones only, with some absent. The V and J calls and the clone size are those of that table, but D and trimming were determined from the DNA. The sample yields over 250,000 clones, 80% to 90% seen once. Cohort assignment relied on participant-reported clinical history. Each recovered donor of Cohort 3 presented with two negative PCRs, clearance, or symptom resolution. Between the trimmed V and J ends, which lost 5 bases and 11 bases, there was a span of 15 bases. This CDR3 contains 12 residues. Germline V gene data show CDR1 as LNHDA and CDR2 as SQIVND (reference sequence).

This receptor was obtained from a woman under 40 who had recovered from COVID-19. The sample comprised PBMCs or T cells enriched from blood (not recorded which). The rearrangement uses TRBV19 and TRBJ1-1; D might be TRBD1 (6 bases). The CDR3 coding sequence is TGTGCCAGTAGTTGGGACACCGAGGCGGCTTTCTTT. This sequence encodes CASSWDTEAAFF. The whole variable domain, remainder taken from reference TRBV19 and TRBJ1-1, is DGGITQSPKYLFRKEGQNVTLSCEQNLNHDAMYWYRQDPGQGLRLIYYSQIVNDFQKGDIAEGYSVSREKKESFPLTVTSAQKNPTAFYLCASSWDTEAAFFGQGTRLTVV.